The 12 T cell receptor beta chains reported below all come from one sample, sequenced in a study of tumor-infiltrating lymphocytes in primary liver carcinoma. Co-extraction yielded RNA and DNA from roughly 20-30 mg of unsorted bulk tissue. A primer matching the constant region was used to make TCR beta cDNA from 500 ng of total RNA. Sequencing libraries for TCR beta derived from three nested multiplex PCR rounds that used slightly modified ARM-PCR. A C-beta reverse primer and TRBV1-TRBV30 forward primers served in each of the first two PCR rounds, at approximately 10 cycles apiece. TCRdb redid the calling of the multiplex PCR reads with MiXCR, one entry per CDR3 protein. The profile covers approximately 40,000 distinct CDR3 sequences, with about three quarters appearing a single time and about 19% taken by the ten largest. The specimen sequenced was liver tumor tissue from sampling region 2. Subset of the sample: tumor region T2, inferior pole. These receptors came from a man in his forties or fifties with primary liver carcinoma and hepatitis B virus infection.

As for this clonotype: One end of the junction does not line up with germline, which may come from a read error. The V call is TRBV6-2 or TRBV6-3, the J call TRBJ2-1, with TRBD1 identical over 7 bases. The CDR3 runs 13 residues. Germline loops: CDR1 MNHEY, CDR2 SVGEGT. The chain's CDR3 is CASTWDSGNEQFF. The CDR3 nucleotides read TGTGCCAGCACCTGGGACAGCGGCAATGAACAGTTCTTC.

This clonotype was seen once. One junction end does not reproduce the germline sequence, and a read error may be involved. V usage is TRBV11-2 and J usage is TRBJ2-7, with D tentatively TRBD2 (5 bases). Germline V CDR1 and CDR2: SGHAT, FQNNGV. This CDR3 spans 14 amino acids. The CDR3 loop is CGSSSSRNSYKQYF. Written as DNA, the CDR3 is TGTGGCAGCAGCTCTAGCAGGAACTCCTACAAACAGTACTTC.

This clonotype was seen at least ten times. The CDR3 end shows no conserved phenylalanine or tryptophan, and so a read error is likely. The CDR3 DNA reads as TGTGCCAGCAGTTACGGCACCTCCTACGAGCAGTACCTC. This encodes CASSYGTSYEQYL. The chain links TRBV6-5 to TRBJ2-7; D ambiguous. The length of the CDR3 is 13 residues. Germline CDR1 and CDR2: MNHEY and SVGAGI. V was trimmed by 2 bases and J by 0 bases, leaving 5 bases between them.

Turning to this clonotype: This CDR3 fails to terminate in the conserved phenylalanine or tryptophan, so it likely reflects a read error. The chain recombines TRBV11-3 with TRBJ2-7; D remains ambiguous. Trimming took off 9 bases at V and 4 bases at J, with 16 bases between the two ends. The CDR3 consists of 13 residues. Germline values: CDR1 SGHNT, CDR2 YENEEA. The CDR3 here is CARSLGASYEQYY. The CDR3 DNA follows: TGTGCCAGGAGTTTAGGAGCATCTTACGAGCAGTACTAC.

Concerning this clonotype itself: It is likely a read error, because the conserved phenylalanine at the end of the CDR3 is missing. The gene calls are TRBV5-4 and TRBJ2-3; 9 nucleotides agree with TRBD2. This CDR3 comprises 15 residues. The germline V gene encodes CDR1 SGHNT and CDR2 YYREEE (reference sequence). The CDR3 sequence: CVSSLLRREGDTQYY. The CDR3 bases are TGTGTCAGCAGCCTTCTCCGGCGGGAGGGAGATACGCAGTATTAT.

This clonotype showed up many times. The V and J genes are TRBV7-8 and TRBJ2-3, with D tentatively TRBD2 (5 bases). Trimming took 2 bases from V and 7 from J, leaving 31 bases between them. The CDR3 sequence is 20 residues long. Germline CDR1 reads SGHVS; CDR2 reads FQNEAQ. CDR3 DNA sequence: TGTGCCAGCAGCTTATGGGTTGGATCCGGGATGGCCCTAAAGATAAATACGCAGTATTTT. Protein: CASSLWVGSGMALKINTQYF.

About this clonotype: One end of the junction varies from germline; a read error may be responsible. The genes are TRBV4-1 and TRBJ2-2, with D perhaps matching TRBD2 (5 bases). CDR3 length equals 14 residues. Germline CDR1 reads MGHRA; CDR2 reads YSYEKL. CDR3 coding DNA: TGCGCCAGTAGCCAACTTACCCCCTCCGGGGATCTGTTTTTT. This gives the protein CASSQLTPSGDLFF.

In this sample, this clonotype turned up once. The chain couples TRBV5-8 to TRBJ1-5, with D hard to call. The DNA matches TRBJ2-3 better at its end, which makes the J call doubtful. The germline gives CDR1 SGHTS, CDR2 YDEGEE. The CDR3 runs to 18 residues. The DNA of the CDR3 is TGTGCCAGCAGCTTGTTCGGCACGGCCGGCTATAGCAATCAGCCCCAGTATTTT. It codes for CASSLFGTAGYSNQPQYF.

A remark on this clonotype: The conserved phenylalanine or tryptophan normally closing the CDR3 is absent here, so this likely arose from a read error. It is unclear where the CDR3 begins or ends on the DNA, so no DNA is shown, and the CDR3 is as TCRdb lists it. The V call is TRBV4-3, the J call TRBJ2-7; the table calls TRBD2, which could not be checked here. The CDR3 spans 17 amino acids, including both terminal residues. CDR1 and CDR2 from the germline V gene are LGHNA and YSLEER. The CDR3 region is CASSQALDSGLPYEQYY.

A single count supports this clonotype. One end of the junction varies from germline; a read error may be responsible. DNA of the CDR3: TGCGCCAGCAGCCGACTACCGGGAGTAGATACGCGGTATTTT. Translating gives CASSRLPGVDTRYF. This chain links TRBV5-1 with TRBJ2-3; maybe TRBD2 (6 bases). Germline CDR1 SGHRS, CDR2 YFSETQ. This CDR3 comprises 14 residues.

The chain is built from TRBV24-1 and TRBJ1-1; no firm D call. Trimming stripped 5 bases from V and 7 bases from J, with 10 bases between. CDR3 length equals 12 residues. Germline loops: CDR1 KGHDR, CDR2 SFDVKD. CDR3 bases: TGTGCCACCAGTGGGGCCAGTAGTGAAGCTTTCTTT. It codes for CATSGASSEAFF.

Note on this clonotype: It is likely a read error, because the conserved phenylalanine at the end of the CDR3 is missing. The chain employs TRBV5-5 and TRBJ1-6; D perhaps matches TRBD1 (6 bases). The CDR3 loop spans 18 amino acids. Looked up from germline, CDR1 is SGHKS and CDR2 is YYEKEE (reference sequence). This chain's CDR3 is CASTLRDKTSSYNSALHL. In nucleotides, the CDR3 is TGTGCCAGCACCCTACGGGACAAGACGAGCTCCTATAATTCAGCCCTCCACTTA.